The 22 T cell receptor beta chains given below trace back to one sample, sequenced in a study of Tregs in tolerant kidney transplant recipients. TCRdb keeps only in-frame clones here, not all; method: immunoSEQ multiplex PCR. This table has some 90,000 clones, just over 90% appearing once. Sequencing input: CD8+ T cells from blood. The receptors come from a human donor in good health.

A few counts support this clone. The CDR3 DNA sequence: TGTGCCTGGAGTATCCACGAAGACACTGAAGCTTTCTTT. This codes for CAWSIHEDTEAFF. The chain joins TRBV30 to TRBJ1-1; no clear D. The V end was cut by 2 bases, the J end by 3 bases, with 10 bases between. Germline V gives CDR1 GTSNPN, CDR2 SVGIG (reference sequence). The CDR3 extends over 13 amino acids.

Only a few counts were recorded for this clone. The chain carries TRBV27 and TRBJ1-5; D is ambiguous. Looked up from germline, CDR1 is MNHEY and CDR2 is SMNVEV (reference sequence). This CDR3 has 12 amino acids. V lost 5 bases and J 6 bases, leaving 8 bases between the germline ends. The CDR3 coding sequence is TGTGCCAGCAGTCTCCCGGGTCAGCCCCAGCATTTT. This translates into CASSLPGQPQHF.

The chain recombines TRBV5-1 with TRBJ2-1; weak D call: TRBD2 (5 bases). With 4 bases removed from V and 4 bases from J, the gap between germline ends came to 12 bases. The CDR3 length is 14 residues. Germline lookup yields CDR1 SGHRS and CDR2 YFSETQ. CDR3 amino acids: CASSPRGRYNEQFF. The CDR3 nucleotides read TGCGCCAGCAGCCCCCGGGGAAGGTACAATGAGCAGTTCTTC.

J is TRBJ2-7 and V is TRBV19; 11 bases are shared with TRBD1. Losses at the gene ends were 3 bases for V and 3 bases for J; bases not matched to a gene: 4. Germline V gene data show CDR1 as LNHDA and CDR2 as SQIVND (reference sequence). The CDR3 loop spans 15 amino acids. CDR3: CASSIGQGAGYEQYF. The CDR3 DNA reads TGTGCCAGTAGTATCGGACAGGGGGCTGGCTACGAGCAGTACTTC.

The V call is TRBV7-9, the J call TRBJ2-7; D call uncertain. Germline V gene data show CDR1 as SEHNR and CDR2 as FQNEAQ (reference sequence). The CDR3 consists of 14 residues. The V end was cut by 0 bases, the J end by 7 bases, with 13 bases between. The CDR3 nucleotides are TGTGCCAGCAGCTTAGCGAGTTCCGGGCGGGAGCAGTACTTC. This gives the protein CASSLASSGREQYF.

A single count supports this clone. The chain is built from TRBV6-5 and TRBJ1-5; no reliable D call. V lost 4 bases and J 0 bases, leaving 7 bases between the germline ends. This CDR3 comprises 14 residues. Germline CDR1 is MNHEY and CDR2 is SVGAGI. The CDR3 region has the DNA TGTGCCAGCAGTTTCGCCATTAGCAATCAGCCCCAGCATTTT. This sequence encodes CASSFAISNQPQHF.

The chain recombines TRBV2 with TRBJ1-2, with 7 bases lining up with TRBD1. V lost 7 bases and J lost 9; bases outside the gene matches: 2. Per the germline V gene, CDR1 is SNHLY and CDR2 is FYNNEI. The CDR3 extends over 10 amino acids. The DNA of the CDR3 is TGTGCCAGCACAGGGGGTAGCTACACCTTC. This gives the protein CASTGGSYTF.

The V and J genes are TRBV5-6 and TRBJ1-3; D gene unclear. The CDR3 is made up of 16 amino acids. Between the trimmed V and J ends, which lost 4 bases and 0 bases, there was a span of 14 bases. CDR1 and CDR2 (germline): SGHDT, YYEEEE. DNA of the CDR3: TGTGCCAGCAGCCCCGAGGTGGAATTCTCTGGAAACACCATATATTTT. This encodes CASSPEVEFSGNTIYF. Full variable domain (missing parts from reference TRBV5-6 and TRBJ1-3): DAGVTQSPTHLIKTRGQQVTLRCSPKSGHDTVSWYQQALGQGPQFIFQYYEEEERQRGNFPDRFSGHQFPNYSSELNVNALLLGDSALYLCASSPEVEFSGNTIYFGEGSWLTVV.

The chain has TRBV5-5 and TRBJ1-1; no clear D. CDR3 length: 14 amino acids. Looked up from germline, CDR1 is SGHKS and CDR2 is YYEKEE (reference sequence). Between the trimmed V and J ends, which lost 2 bases and 7 bases, there was a span of 15 bases. The CDR3 protein is CASSFPADRLEAFF. The CDR3 nucleotides are TGTGCCAGCAGCTTTCCGGCAGATCGACTTGAAGCTTTCTTT.

This rearrangement joins TRBV27 to TRBJ1-2, with D perhaps TRBD1 (6 bases). The CDR3 has 14 amino acids. Trimming shortened V by 6 bases and J by 1 base, and 12 bases separated the two germline ends. The germline gives CDR1 MNHEY, CDR2 SMNVEV (reference sequence). The CDR3 bases are TGTGCCAGCAGCTCCGGGACACTTAACTATGGCTACACCTTC. Translation gives CASSSGTLNYGYTF.

This clone has only one observation. The chain is built from TRBV7-6 and TRBJ2-1; TRBD1 is a possible D gene (6 bases). This CDR3 contains 14 residues. V shed 0 bases and J shed 6 bases, with 9 bases lying between them. Germline V gene sequence: CDR1 SGHVS, CDR2 FNYEAQ. The chain's CDR3 is CASSLAGTTNEQFF. The CDR3 DNA is TGTGCCAGCAGCTTAGCGGGGACAACCAATGAGCAGTTCTTC.

The chain joins TRBV14 to TRBJ2-3, with 8 nucleotides matching TRBD1. The CDR3 runs to 17 residues. Germline values: CDR1 SGHDN, CDR2 FVKESK. The junction had 11 bases not matched to a gene; V was cut back by 4 bases and J by 2 bases. DNA of the CDR3: TGTGCCAGCAGCCCCCTGCAGGGGGCCATTTTCACAGATACGCAGTATTTT. Protein product: CASSPLQGAIFTDTQYF.

The chain recombines TRBV23-1 with TRBJ2-7, with TRBD2 matching over 7 bases. TRBV23-1 is sorted into the ORF group, with uncertain function. This CDR3 is built from 14 residues. Trimming cost V 4 bases and J 7 bases; bases outside gene matches: 10. Written as DNA, the CDR3 is TGCGCCAGCAGTCCGGGGGGAAGGACTTGGGAGCAGTACTTC. Translated: CASSPGGRTWEQYF.

This chain links TRBV11-2 with TRBJ2-7; the match to TRBD1 covers 12 bases. V was pared by 1 base and J by 2 bases, with 6 bases of the junction left unmatched. The germline gives CDR1 SGHAT, CDR2 FQNNGV. The CDR3 is 17 amino acids. CDR3: CASSLGGGQGAAYEQYF. For the CDR3, the DNA is TGTGCCAGCAGCTTAGGAGGGGGACAGGGGGCTGCCTACGAGCAGTACTTC. Looking up the rest from reference TRBV11-2 and TRBJ2-7 gives the full variable domain: EAGVAQSPRYKIIEKRQSVAFWCNPISGHATLYWYQQILGQGPKLLIQFQNNGVVDDSQLPKDRFSAERLKGVDSTLKIQPAKLEDSAVYLCASSLGGGQGAAYEQYFGPGTRLTVT.

The genes are TRBV6-5 and TRBJ2-7; weak D call: TRBD1 (6 bases). The CDR3 sequence is 14 residues long. Trimming shortened V by 5 bases and J by 3 bases, and 14 bases separated the two germline ends. Germline CDR1 is MNHEY and CDR2 is SVGAGI. The CDR3 DNA sequence: TGTGCCAGCAGTAGAACAGGGAGAGGCTACGAGCAGTACTTC. Translation: CASSRTGRGYEQYF.

This chain connects TRBV6-5 to TRBJ1-1; TRBD1 is a possible D gene (5 bases). Trimming removed 3 bases from V and 4 bases from J, with 15 bases in between. The CDR3 covers 15 residues. Germline V gene data show CDR1 as MNHEY and CDR2 as SVGAGI. DNA of the CDR3: TGTGCCAGCAGTTATTTGGGCAGGGAGGTCACTGAAGCTTTCTTT. Its protein is CASSYLGREVTEAFF.

The CDR3 DNA reads TGCAGCGTTGGGGGGCCGACGGAAGCTTTCTTT. The encoded protein is CSVGGPTEAFF. The chain has TRBV29-1 and TRBJ1-1; the D gene is possibly TRBD1 (6 bases). This CDR3 has 11 amino acids. The germline V and J ends were trimmed by 4 bases and 8 bases, with 11 bases remaining between them. CDR1 is SQVTM and CDR2 is ANQGSEA in the germline V gene.

This clone has only one observation. The gene calls are TRBV5-1 and TRBJ2-3; D gene uncertain. CDR1 and CDR2 (germline): SGHRS, YFSETQ. V lost 0 bases and J 6 bases, leaving 11 bases between the germline ends. The CDR3 spans 14 residues. CDR3 amino acids: CASSLVESSDTQYF. The CDR3 coding sequence is TGCGCCAGCAGCTTGGTGGAAAGTTCGGATACGCAGTATTTT.

In its sample, this clone was seen a few times. The CDR3 sequence: CASTLGLYSPLHF. The DNA of the CDR3 is TGTGCCAGCACCCTTGGGTTGTACTCACCCCTCCACTTT. The chain combines TRBV7-9 with TRBJ1-6; the D is unclear. V was cut by 7 bases and J by 10 bases, with 14 bases left in between. CDR3 length: 13 residues. Germline values: CDR1 SEHNR, CDR2 FQNEAQ (reference sequence). The complete variable domain, with remaining parts taken from reference TRBV7-9 and TRBJ1-6, reads DTGVSQNPRHKITKRGQNVTFRCDPISEHNRLYWYRQTLGQGPEFLTYFQNEAQLEKSRLLSDRFSAERPKGSFSTLEIQRTEQGDSAMYLCASTLGLYSPLHFGNGTRLTVT.

Only one count was recorded for this clone. As DNA, the CDR3 is TGCGCCAGCAGCTTGGGCCAGGGTTATGAGCAGTTCTTC. Its translation: CASSLGQGYEQFF. The chain joins TRBV5-1 to TRBJ2-1; D perhaps matches TRBD1 (5 bases). CDR1 is SGHRS, CDR2 YFSETQ, per germline. The CDR3 has 13 residues. V lost 0 bases to trimming and J lost 8 bases, with 9 bases between them. Full variable domain (missing parts from reference TRBV5-1 and TRBJ2-1): KAGVTQTPRYLIKTRGQQVTLSCSPISGHRSVSWYQQTPGQGLQFLFEYFSETQRNKGNFPGRFSGRQFSNSRSEMNVSTLELGDSALYLCASSLGQGYEQFFGPGTRLTVL.

The chain is built from TRBV4-1 and TRBJ2-3; a weak D match, TRBD1 (6 bases). The CDR3 totals 16 residues. The ends were cut back, 2 bases at V and 2 bases at J, with 14 bases in the middle. Germline lookup yields CDR1 MGHRA and CDR2 YSYEKL. This CDR3 is CASSQLRTEITDTQYF. The CDR3 DNA is TGCGCCAGCAGCCAACTTCGGACAGAAATCACAGATACGCAGTATTTT.

The chain carries TRBV4-1 and TRBJ1-1, with D unresolved. The germline gives CDR1 MGHRA, CDR2 YSYEKL. Trimming took off 2 bases at V and 1 base at J, with 8 bases between the two ends. The CDR3 extends over 14 amino acids. In DNA form, the CDR3 reads TGCGCCAGCAGCCAATTGAGGGAGAACACTGAAGCTTTCTTT. This encodes CASSQLRENTEAFF.